This T cell receptor beta chain was documented in a study of cytomegalovirus exposure and HLA in healthy donors. Study-wide results and caveats: Among CMV-associated TCR beta chains, most appeared HLA-restricted in a later analysis.

V trimming: 5 bases; J trimming: 3 bases; junction bases outside the gene matches: 4. The CDR3 is made up of 17 amino acids. Germline lookup yields CDR1 SGHTA and CDR2 FQGNSA. PCR was performed using 60 Vbeta and 13 Jbeta primers. Repertoires were generated with immunoSEQ multiplex PCR, while TCRdb's copy carries only in-frame clones and drops some. Of approximately 100,000 clones in the sample, 60% to 85% were seen once. Remarks on this clone: What it binds is not known.

The receptor comes from a female donor in good health and CMV-seropositive. The V and J genes are TRBV7-2 and TRBJ2-2; 15 bases are a match to TRBD2. The sequenced sample consisted of PBMCs. The CDR3 is CASSRTSGGAHTGELFF. CDR3 DNA: TGTGCCAGCAGCCGGACTAGCGGGGGGGCCCACACCGGGGAGCTGTTTTTT.